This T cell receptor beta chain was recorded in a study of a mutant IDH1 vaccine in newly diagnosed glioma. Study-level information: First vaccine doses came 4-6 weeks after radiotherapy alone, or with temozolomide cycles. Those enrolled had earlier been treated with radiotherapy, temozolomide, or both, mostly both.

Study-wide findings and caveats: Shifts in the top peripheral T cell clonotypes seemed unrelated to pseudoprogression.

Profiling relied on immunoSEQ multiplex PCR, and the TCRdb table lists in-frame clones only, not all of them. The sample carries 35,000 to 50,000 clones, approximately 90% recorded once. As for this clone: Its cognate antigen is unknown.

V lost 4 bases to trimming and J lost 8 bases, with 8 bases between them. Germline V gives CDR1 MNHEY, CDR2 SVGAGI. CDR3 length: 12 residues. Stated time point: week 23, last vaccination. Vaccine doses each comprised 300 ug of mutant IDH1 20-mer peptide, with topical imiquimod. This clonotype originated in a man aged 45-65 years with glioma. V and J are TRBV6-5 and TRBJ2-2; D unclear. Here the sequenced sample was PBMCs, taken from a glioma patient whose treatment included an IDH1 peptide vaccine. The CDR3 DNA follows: TGTGCCAGCAGTTTTCCCCGAGGGGAGCTGTTTTTT. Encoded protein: CASSFPRGELFF.